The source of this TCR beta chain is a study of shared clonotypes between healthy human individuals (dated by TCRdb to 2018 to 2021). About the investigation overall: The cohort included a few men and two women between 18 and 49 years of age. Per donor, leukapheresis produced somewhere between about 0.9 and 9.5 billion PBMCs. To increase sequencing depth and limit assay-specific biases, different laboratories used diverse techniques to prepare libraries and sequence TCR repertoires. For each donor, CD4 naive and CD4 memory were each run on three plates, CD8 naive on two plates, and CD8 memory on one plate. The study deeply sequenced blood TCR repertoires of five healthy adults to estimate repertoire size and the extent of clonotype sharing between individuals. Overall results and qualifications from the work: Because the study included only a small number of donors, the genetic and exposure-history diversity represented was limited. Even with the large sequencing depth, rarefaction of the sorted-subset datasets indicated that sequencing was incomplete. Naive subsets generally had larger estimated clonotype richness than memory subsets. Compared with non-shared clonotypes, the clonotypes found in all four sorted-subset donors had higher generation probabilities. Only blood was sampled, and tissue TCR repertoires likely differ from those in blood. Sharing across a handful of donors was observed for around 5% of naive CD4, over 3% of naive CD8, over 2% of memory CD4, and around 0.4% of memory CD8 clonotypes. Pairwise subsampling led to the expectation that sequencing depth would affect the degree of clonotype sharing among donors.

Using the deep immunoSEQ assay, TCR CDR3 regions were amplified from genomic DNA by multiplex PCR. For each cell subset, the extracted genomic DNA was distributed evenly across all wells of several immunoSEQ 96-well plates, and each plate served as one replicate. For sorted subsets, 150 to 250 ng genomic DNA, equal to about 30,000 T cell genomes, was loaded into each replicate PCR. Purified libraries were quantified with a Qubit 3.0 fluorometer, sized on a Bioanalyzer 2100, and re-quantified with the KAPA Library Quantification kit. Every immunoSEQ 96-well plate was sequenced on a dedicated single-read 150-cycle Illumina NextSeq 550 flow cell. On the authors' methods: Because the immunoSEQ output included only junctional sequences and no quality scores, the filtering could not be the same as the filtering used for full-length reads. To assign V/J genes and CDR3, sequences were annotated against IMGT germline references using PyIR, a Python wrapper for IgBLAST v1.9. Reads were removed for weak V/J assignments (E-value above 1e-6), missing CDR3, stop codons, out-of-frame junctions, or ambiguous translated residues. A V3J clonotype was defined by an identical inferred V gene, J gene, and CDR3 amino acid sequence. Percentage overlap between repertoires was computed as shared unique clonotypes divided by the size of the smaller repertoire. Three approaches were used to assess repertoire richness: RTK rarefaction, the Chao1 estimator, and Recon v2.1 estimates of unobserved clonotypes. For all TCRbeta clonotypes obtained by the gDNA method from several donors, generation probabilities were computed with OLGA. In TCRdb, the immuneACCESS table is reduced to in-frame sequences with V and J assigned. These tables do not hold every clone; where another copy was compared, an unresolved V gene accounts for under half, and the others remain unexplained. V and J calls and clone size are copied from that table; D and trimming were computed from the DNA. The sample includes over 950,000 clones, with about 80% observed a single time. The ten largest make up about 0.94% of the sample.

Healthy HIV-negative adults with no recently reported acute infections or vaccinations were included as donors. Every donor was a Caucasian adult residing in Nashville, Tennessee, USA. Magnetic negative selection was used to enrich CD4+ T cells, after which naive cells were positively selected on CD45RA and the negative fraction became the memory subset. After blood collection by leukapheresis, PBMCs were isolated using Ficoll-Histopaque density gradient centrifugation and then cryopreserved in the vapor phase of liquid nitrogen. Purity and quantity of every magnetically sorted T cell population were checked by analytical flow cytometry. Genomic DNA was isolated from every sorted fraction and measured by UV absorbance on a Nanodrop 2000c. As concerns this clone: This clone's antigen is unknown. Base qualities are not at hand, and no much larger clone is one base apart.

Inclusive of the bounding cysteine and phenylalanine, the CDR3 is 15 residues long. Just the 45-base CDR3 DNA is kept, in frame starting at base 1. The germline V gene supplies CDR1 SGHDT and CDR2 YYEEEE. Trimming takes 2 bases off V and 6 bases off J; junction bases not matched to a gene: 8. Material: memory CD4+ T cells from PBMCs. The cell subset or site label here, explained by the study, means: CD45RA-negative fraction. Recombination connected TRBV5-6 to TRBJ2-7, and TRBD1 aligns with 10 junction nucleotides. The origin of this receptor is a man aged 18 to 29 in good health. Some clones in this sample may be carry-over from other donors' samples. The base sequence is TGTGCCAGCAGCTTCCGACAGGGGGCCTCTATCGAGCAGTACTTC. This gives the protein CASSFRQGASIEQYF.